This TCR beta chain was sequenced during a study of graft-versus-host responses after intestinal transplantation. About the study: In this cohort, recipients had multivisceral, liver-intestinal, or isolated intestinal transplants. Induction using anti-thymocyte globulin, followed by tacrolimus and steroids for two to three years, was given to all recipients.

Sequencing used immunoSEQ multiplex PCR; TCRdb keeps in-frame clones, though not all of them. The sample contains roughly 100,000 clones, under 95% of which appear only once. Study-level findings and limits: Analysis identified GvH clones in recipient marrow, with some appearing first in ileum or blood.

As concerns this clone: Its antigen is still unknown.

The germline CDR1 and CDR2 sequences are SGHDT and YYEEEE. CDR3 size: 16 residues. V gave up 2 bases and J gave up 0 bases; unmatched junction bases: 6. The sequence was obtained from a human donor who was the organ donor for an intestinal transplant. This rearrangement joins TRBV5-6 to TRBJ1-1; 8 nucleotides line up with TRBD1. The sample in question was unstimulated CD8+ T cells sorted from spleen or lymph node cells, obtained before transplant. The CDR3 region has the DNA TGTGCCAGCAGCTTCGGGACAGGAAGCATGAACACTGAAGCTTTCTTT. Protein sequence: CASSFGTGSMNTEAFF.